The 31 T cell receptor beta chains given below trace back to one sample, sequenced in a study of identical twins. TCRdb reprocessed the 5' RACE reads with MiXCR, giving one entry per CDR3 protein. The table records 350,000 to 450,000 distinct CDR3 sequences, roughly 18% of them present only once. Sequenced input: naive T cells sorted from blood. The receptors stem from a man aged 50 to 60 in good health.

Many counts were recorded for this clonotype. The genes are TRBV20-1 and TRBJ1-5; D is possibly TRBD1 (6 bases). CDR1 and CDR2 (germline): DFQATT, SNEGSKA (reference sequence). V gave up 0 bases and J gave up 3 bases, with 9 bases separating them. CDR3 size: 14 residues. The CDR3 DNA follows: TGCAGTGCTAGAGACAGGGGTATCAATCAGCCCCAGCATTTT. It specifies CSARDRGINQPQHF.

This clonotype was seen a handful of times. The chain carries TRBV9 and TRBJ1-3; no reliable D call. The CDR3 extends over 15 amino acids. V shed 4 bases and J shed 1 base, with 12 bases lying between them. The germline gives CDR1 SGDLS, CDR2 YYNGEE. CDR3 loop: CASSPGVGSGNTIYF. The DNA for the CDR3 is TGTGCCAGCAGCCCCGGGGTGGGTTCTGGAAACACCATATATTTT.

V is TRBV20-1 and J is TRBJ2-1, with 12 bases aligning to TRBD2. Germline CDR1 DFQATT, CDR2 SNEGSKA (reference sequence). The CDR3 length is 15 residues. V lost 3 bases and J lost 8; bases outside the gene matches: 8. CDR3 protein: CSASLAGGGPHEQFF. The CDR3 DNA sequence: TGCAGTGCTAGCCTAGCGGGAGGGGGGCCACATGAGCAGTTCTTC.

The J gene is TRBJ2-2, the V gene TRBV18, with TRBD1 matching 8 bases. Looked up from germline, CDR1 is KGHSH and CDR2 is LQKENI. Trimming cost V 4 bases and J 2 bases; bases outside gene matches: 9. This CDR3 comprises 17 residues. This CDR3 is CASSQAGTGLNTGELFF. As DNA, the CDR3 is TGTGCCAGCTCACAAGCCGGGACAGGATTAAACACCGGGGAGCTGTTTTTT.

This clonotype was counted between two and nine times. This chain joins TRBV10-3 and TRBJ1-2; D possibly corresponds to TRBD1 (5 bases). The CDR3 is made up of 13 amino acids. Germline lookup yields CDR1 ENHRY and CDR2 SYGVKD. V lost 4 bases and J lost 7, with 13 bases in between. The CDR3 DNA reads TGTGCCATCAGTGCGGACATTTTAGCTGGCTACACCTTC. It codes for CAISADILAGYTF.

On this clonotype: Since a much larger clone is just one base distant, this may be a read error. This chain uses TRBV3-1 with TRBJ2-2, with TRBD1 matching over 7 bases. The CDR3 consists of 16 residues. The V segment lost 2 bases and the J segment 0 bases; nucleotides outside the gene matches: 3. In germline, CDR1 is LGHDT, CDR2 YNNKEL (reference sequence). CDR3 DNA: TGTGCCAGCAGCCAATCCGGGACAGCGAACACCGGGGAGCTGTTTTTT. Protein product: CASSQSGTANTGELFF.

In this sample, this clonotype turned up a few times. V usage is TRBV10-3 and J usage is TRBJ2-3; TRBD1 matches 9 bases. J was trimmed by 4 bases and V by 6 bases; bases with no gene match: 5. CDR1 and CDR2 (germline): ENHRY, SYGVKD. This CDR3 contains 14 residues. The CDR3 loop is CAISQGQGPDTQYF. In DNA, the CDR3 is TGTGCCATCAGCCAGGGACAGGGACCAGATACGCAGTATTTT.

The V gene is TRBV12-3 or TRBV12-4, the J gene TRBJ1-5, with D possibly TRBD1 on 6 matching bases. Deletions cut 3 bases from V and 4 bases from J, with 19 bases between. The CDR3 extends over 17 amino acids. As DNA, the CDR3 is TGTGCCAGCAGTTTTTCCCTCGGGGGGGCGAGGAATCAGCCCCAGCATTTT. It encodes CASSFSLGGARNQPQHF.

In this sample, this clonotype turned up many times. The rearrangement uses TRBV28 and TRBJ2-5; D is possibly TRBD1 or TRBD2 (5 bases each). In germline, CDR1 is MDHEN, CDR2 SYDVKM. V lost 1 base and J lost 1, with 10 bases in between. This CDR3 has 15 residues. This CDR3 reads CASSLSPGPQETQYF. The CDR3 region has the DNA TGTGCCAGCAGTTTATCTCCGGGACCCCAAGAGACCCAGTACTTC.

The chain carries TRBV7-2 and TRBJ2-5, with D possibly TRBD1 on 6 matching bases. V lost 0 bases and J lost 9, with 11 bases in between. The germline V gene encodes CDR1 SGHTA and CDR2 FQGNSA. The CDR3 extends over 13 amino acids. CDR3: CASSLAGGLAQYF. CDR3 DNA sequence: TGTGCCAGCAGCTTAGCAGGGGGTTTGGCCCAGTACTTC.

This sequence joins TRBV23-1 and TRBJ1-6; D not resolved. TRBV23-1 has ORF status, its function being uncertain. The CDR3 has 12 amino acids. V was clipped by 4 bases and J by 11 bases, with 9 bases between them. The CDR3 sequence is CASSLLRPPLHF. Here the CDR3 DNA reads TGCGCCAGCAGTCTTTTACGTCCACCCCTCCACTTT.

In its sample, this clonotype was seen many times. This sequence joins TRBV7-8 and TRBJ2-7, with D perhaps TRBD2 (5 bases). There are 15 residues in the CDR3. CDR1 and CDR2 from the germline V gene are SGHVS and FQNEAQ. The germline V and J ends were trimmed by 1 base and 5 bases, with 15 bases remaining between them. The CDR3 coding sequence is TGTGCCAGCAGCTTAGTCACTAGGTACCTGGACGAGCAGTACTTC. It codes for CASSLVTRYLDEQYF.

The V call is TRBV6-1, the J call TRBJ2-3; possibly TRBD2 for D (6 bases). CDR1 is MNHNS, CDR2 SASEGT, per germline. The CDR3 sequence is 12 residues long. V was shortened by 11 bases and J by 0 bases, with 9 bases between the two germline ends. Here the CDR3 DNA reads TGTGCCGAAAGCGGGAGCACAGATACGCAGTATTTT. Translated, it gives CAESGSTDTQYF.

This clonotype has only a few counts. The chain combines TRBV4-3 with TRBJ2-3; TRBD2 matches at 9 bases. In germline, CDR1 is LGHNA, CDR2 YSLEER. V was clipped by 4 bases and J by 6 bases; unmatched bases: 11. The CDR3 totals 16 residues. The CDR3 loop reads CASSPRVAGVSDTQYF. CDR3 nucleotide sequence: TGCGCCAGCAGCCCCCGGGTAGCGGGAGTGTCTGATACGCAGTATTTT.

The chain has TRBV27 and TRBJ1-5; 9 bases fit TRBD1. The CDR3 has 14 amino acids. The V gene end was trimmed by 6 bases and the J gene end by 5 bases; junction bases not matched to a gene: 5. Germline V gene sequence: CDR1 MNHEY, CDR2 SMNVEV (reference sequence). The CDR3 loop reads CASSTDRGYQPQHF. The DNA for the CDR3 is TGTGCCAGCAGCACGGACAGGGGATATCAGCCCCAGCATTTT.

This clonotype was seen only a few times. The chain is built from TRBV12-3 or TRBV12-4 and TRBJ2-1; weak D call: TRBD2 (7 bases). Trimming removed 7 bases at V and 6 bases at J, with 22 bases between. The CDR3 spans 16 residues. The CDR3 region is CASTLLGGGPRNEQFF. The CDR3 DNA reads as TGTGCCAGCACCTTATTGGGAGGGGGGCCCCGCAATGAGCAGTTCTTC.

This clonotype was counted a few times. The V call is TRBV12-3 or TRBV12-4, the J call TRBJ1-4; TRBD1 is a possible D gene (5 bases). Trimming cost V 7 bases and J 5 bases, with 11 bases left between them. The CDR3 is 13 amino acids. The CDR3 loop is CASNPGENEKLFF. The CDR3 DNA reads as TGTGCCAGCAACCCGGGGGAGAATGAAAAACTGTTTTTT.

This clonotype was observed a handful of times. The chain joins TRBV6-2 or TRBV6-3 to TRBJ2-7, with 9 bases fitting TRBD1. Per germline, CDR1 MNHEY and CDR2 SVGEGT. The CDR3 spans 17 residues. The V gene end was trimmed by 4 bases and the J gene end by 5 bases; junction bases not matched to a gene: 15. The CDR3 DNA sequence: TGTGCCAGCAGTTTCAACTCCGTCCGGGACAGGGCTGACGAGCAGTACTTC. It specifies CASSFNSVRDRADEQYF.

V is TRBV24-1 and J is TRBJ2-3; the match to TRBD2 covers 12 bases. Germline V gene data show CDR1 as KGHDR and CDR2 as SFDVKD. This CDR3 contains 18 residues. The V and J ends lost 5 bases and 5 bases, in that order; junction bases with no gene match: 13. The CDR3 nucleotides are TGTGCCACCAGTGCCCTGCGACGACTAGCGGGAGAGGGAGATACGCAGTATTTT. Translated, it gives CATSALRRLAGEGDTQYF.

CDR3 region: CASSPTSFATDTQYF. The CDR3 nucleotides read TGCGCCAGCAGCCCGACTAGCTTTGCCACAGATACGCAGTATTTT. The gene calls are TRBV4-3 and TRBJ2-3, with TRBD2 identical over 7 bases. V dropped 4 bases and J dropped 2; count of bases not matched to a gene: 6. The CDR3 extends over 15 amino acids. Germline V CDR1 and CDR2: LGHNA, YSLEER.

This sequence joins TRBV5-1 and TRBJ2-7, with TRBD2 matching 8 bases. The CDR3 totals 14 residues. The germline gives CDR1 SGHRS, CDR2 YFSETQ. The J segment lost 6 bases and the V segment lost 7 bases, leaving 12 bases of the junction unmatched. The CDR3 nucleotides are TGCGCCAGCTGTCCGGGACTAGATGCCTCCGAGCAGTACTTC. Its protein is CASCPGLDASEQYF.

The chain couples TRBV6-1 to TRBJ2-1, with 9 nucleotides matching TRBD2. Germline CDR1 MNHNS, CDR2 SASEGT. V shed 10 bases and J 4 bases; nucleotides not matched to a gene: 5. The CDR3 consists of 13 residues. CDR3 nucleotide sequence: TGTGCCACTAGACTAGCGGAGTACAATGAGCAGTTCTTC. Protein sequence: CATRLAEYNEQFF.

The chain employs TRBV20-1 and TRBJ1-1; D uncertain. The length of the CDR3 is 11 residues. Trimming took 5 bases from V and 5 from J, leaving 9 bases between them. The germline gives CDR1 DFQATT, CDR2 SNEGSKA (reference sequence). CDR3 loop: CSAWSGTEAFF. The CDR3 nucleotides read TGCAGTGCTTGGAGTGGGACTGAAGCTTTCTTT.

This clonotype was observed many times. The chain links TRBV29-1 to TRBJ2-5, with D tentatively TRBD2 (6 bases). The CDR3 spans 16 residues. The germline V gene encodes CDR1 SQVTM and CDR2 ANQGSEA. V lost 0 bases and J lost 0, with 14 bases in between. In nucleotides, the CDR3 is TGCAGCGTTGAAGACCACCGGGACTTGTACCAAGAGACCCAGTACTTC. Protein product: CSVEDHRDLYQETQYF.

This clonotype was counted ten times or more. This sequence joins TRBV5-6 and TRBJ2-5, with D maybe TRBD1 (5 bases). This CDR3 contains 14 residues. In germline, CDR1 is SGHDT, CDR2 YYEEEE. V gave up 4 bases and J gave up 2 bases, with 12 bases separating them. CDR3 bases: TGTGCCAGCAGCCAAATTGACAGACAAGAGACCCAGTACTTC. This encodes CASSQIDRQETQYF. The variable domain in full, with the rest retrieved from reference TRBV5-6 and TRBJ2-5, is DAGVTQSPTHLIKTRGQQVTLRCSPKSGHDTVSWYQQALGQGPQFIFQYYEEEERQRGNFPDRFSGHQFPNYSSELNVNALLLGDSALYLCASSQIDRQETQYFGPGTRLLVL.

The CDR3: CASTLGQGAAETQYF. For the CDR3, the DNA is TGTGCCAGCACCTTGGGACAGGGTGCCGCAGAGACCCAGTACTTC. The rearrangement uses TRBV12-3 or TRBV12-4 and TRBJ2-5; 9 nucleotides match TRBD1. This CDR3 comprises 15 residues. Trimming removed 7 bases from V and 4 bases from J; junction bases left unmatched: 10.

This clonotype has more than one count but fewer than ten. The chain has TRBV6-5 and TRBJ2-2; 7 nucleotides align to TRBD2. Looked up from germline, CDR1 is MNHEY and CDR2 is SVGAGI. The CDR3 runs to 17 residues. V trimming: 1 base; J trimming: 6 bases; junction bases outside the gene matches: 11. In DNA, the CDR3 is TGTGCCAGCAGTTACTTTCGCGGGAGCGTATCTTCCGGGGAGCTGTTTTTT. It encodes CASSYFRGSVSSGELFF.

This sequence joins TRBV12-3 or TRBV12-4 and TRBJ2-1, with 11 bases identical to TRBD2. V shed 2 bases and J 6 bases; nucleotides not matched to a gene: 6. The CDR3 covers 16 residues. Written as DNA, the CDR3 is TGTGCCAGCAGTTTAACGATAGCGGGGGGGCGCAATGAGCAGTTCTTC. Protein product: CASSLTIAGGRNEQFF.

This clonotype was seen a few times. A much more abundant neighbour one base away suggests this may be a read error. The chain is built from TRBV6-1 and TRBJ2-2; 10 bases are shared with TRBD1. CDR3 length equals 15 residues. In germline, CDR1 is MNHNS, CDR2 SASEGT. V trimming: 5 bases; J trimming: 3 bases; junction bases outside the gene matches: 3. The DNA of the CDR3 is TGTGCCAGCAGTCCCGGGACAGGGGACACCGGGGAGCTGTTTTTT. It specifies CASSPGTGDTGELFF.

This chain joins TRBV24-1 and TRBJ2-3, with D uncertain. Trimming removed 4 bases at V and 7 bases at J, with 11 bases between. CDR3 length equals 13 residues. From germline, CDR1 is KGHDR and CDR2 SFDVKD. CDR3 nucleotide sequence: TGTGCCACCAGTGACCCCGGACCTAATACGCAGTATTTT. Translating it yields CATSDPGPNTQYF.

This CDR3 is CSANIDLSYEQYF. The CDR3 DNA reads TGCAGTGCTAACATAGACCTTTCCTACGAGCAGTACTTC. The V and J genes are TRBV20-1 and TRBJ2-7; unclear D gene. Per the germline V gene, CDR1 is DFQATT and CDR2 is SNEGSKA (reference sequence). The CDR3 has 13 residues. V was trimmed by 4 bases and J by 1 base, leaving 11 bases between them.